Following are 11 T cell receptor beta chains from one sample sequenced in a study of shared clonotypes between healthy human individuals (dated by TCRdb to 2018 to 2020). CD8 naive samples were CD45RO-negative cells positively selected for CCR7, giving a CD45RA+CCR7+ population that excluded TemRA cells. The library relied on the immunoSEQ multiplex PCR assay. Drawn from immuneACCESS, this table holds only the in-frame rearrangements with V and J called that TCRdb kept. Clones are partly lost; checked studies trace under half to an unresolved V gene and leave the rest unexplained. The sample profile shows hundreds of thousands of clones; around 96% of them were found once. The ten biggest clones cover 0.11% of the sample. The specimen was naive CD8+ T cells sorted from blood. The sample's cell subset or site label, decoded: CD45RA+CCR7+. The origin of the receptors is a woman aged 30 to 39 in good health.

The CDR3 is CASSLGGGPQTYEQYF. The CDR3 DNA follows: TGTGCCAGCAGCTTAGGGGGCGGGCCACAAACCTACGAGCAGTACTTC. The rearrangement links TRBV7-9 to TRBJ2-7; D assignment may be TRBD1 or TRBD2 (5 bases each). Trimming pared 1 base from V and 2 bases from J, leaving 15 bases between. Germline CDR1 is SEHNR and CDR2 is FQNEAQ (reference sequence). The CDR3 totals 16 residues.

V gene TRBV27 combines with J gene TRBJ2-7, with 9 nucleotides matching TRBD1. Germline lookup yields CDR1 MNHEY and CDR2 SMNVEV (reference sequence). The length of the CDR3 is 15 residues. After removal of 7 bases from V and 6 bases from J, the junction contained 13 bases not matched to a gene. CDR3 loop: CASTNRGTGYAEQYF. The DNA for the CDR3 is TGTGCCAGCACCAACCGAGGGACAGGGTACGCCGAGCAGTACTTC.

The chain links TRBV2 to TRBJ1-1, with a weak D call TRBD1 (6 bases). V was shortened by 3 bases and J by 3 bases, with 8 bases between the two germline ends. From germline, CDR1 is SNHLY and CDR2 FYNNEI. This CDR3 region has 13 residues. CDR3 DNA: TGTGCCAGCAGTGACGGACAGTACACTGAAGCTTTCTTT. This gives the protein CASSDGQYTEAFF.

The chain joins TRBV13 to TRBJ1-2; no reliable D call. With 2 bases removed from V and 4 bases from J, the gap between germline ends came to 8 bases. Germline V gene sequence: CDR1 PRHDT, CDR2 FYEKMQ (reference sequence). This CDR3 is built from 13 residues. The CDR3 here is CASSLTVSYGYTF. The CDR3 coding sequence is TGTGCCAGCAGCTTAACGGTGAGCTATGGCTACACCTTC.

With regard to this clone: This sample also contains other DNA sequences that code for the same CDR3. The rearrangement links TRBV27 to TRBJ2-7, with TRBD2 as a possible D gene (6 bases). CDR1 is MNHEY and CDR2 is SMNVEV in the germline V gene (reference sequence). The CDR3 is 14 residues long. V was shortened by 1 base and J by 3 bases, with 10 bases between the two germline ends. This chain's CDR3 is CASSLLAGSYEQYF. In DNA, the CDR3 is TGTGCCAGCAGTTTATTGGCGGGGAGCTACGAGCAGTACTTC.

J is TRBJ2-3 and V is TRBV25-1, with a possible D match to TRBD1 (5 bases). The CDR3 extends over 14 amino acids. Germline CDR1 MGHDK, CDR2 SYGVNS. Trimming took 3 bases from V and 2 from J, leaving 9 bases between them. CDR3 region: CASSEVRVTDTQYF. The CDR3 DNA reads TGTGCCAGCAGTGAGGTCAGGGTCACAGATACGCAGTATTTT.

This clone was seen once. V is TRBV7-9 and J is TRBJ2-7, with D unresolved. The V end was cut by 7 bases, the J end by 3 bases, with 16 bases between. The CDR3 consists of 14 residues. Germline V gene lookup returns CDR1 SEHNR and CDR2 FQNEAQ (reference sequence). CDR3 bases: TGTGCCAGCACCTCACCCCACCACAACTACGAGCAGTACTTC. Encoded protein: CASTSPHHNYEQYF.

The chain combines TRBV2 with TRBJ1-4; D might be TRBD1 (6 bases). Trimming shortened V by 6 bases and J by 3 bases, and 14 bases separated the two germline ends. The CDR3 sequence is 15 residues long. Germline CDR1 and CDR2: SNHLY and FYNNEI. CDR3 nucleotide sequence: TGTGCCAGCAGCCCGTCAGGGGCCCCTAATGAAAAACTGTTTTTT. Its protein is CASSPSGAPNEKLFF.

The chain recombines TRBV9 with TRBJ2-1, with 9 bases fitting TRBD2. Germline loops: CDR1 SGDLS, CDR2 YYNGEE. The ends lost 0 bases at V and 2 bases at J; junction bases unmatched: 9. The CDR3 extends over 18 amino acids. CDR3 bases: TGTGCCAGCAGCGTAGGTTTTAGCGGGAGCCCCCCCTACAATGAGCAGTTCTTC. Protein product: CASSVGFSGSPPYNEQFF. Full variable domain (missing parts from reference TRBV9 and TRBJ2-1): DSGVTQTPKHLITATGQRVTLRCSPRSGDLSVYWYQQSLDQGLQFLIQYYNGEERAKGNILERFSAQQFPDLHSELNLSSLELGDSALYFCASSVGFSGSPPYNEQFFGPGTRLTVL.

Here the CDR3 DNA reads TGTGCCAGCAGTTTAACAGGAGGTGTCATAGATACGCAGTATTTT. Translating gives CASSLTGGVIDTQYF. V and J are TRBV28 and TRBJ2-3, with D tentatively TRBD1 or TRBD2 (5 bases each). This CDR3 comprises 15 residues. With 2 bases removed from V and 5 bases from J, the gap between germline ends came to 14 bases. Germline V CDR1 and CDR2: MDHEN, SYDVKM.

The chain links TRBV13 to TRBJ2-7; a weak D match, TRBD2 (6 bases). CDR1 and CDR2 (germline): PRHDT, FYEKMQ (reference sequence). The CDR3 contains 14 residues. Trimming removed 1 base at V and 0 bases at J, with 7 bases between. The DNA for the CDR3 is TGTGCCAGCAGCTTAGACGGGAGCTCCTACGAGCAGTACTTC. Its translation: CASSLDGSSYEQYF.